Listed below are T cell receptor beta chains from one sample, sequenced in a study of blood T cell repertoires in COVID-19. The method was immunoSEQ multiplex PCR; TCRdb's version includes in-frame clones alone and lacks a portion of them. The sample consists of under 130,000 clones, over 75% of them appearing once. The sample taken for sequencing was peripheral blood. These receptors all stem from a human donor in a cohort sampled during active or convalescent COVID-19. CDR3s include the opening cysteine and the closing phenylalanine or tryptophan. A D gene is named only where the DNA matches it firmly. Expanded clones are given a class, and other clones once, few, many or no size at all.

v_gene	d_gene	j_gene	abundance	CDR3aa	CDR3nt
TRBV6-1	.	TRBJ1-1	.	CASSYVNTEAFF	TGTGCCAGCAGTTATGTTAACACTGAAGCTTTCTTT
TRBV19	TRBD1	TRBJ1-5	.	CASSLSARGPQPQHF	TGTGCCAGTAGTTTGTCGGCCAGGGGGCCTCAGCCCCAGCATTTT
TRBV29-1	.	TRBJ1-2	.	CSAPRNTF	TGCAGCGCCCCCAGGAACACCTTC
TRBV28	TRBD2	TRBJ2-5	.	CASSAGTTKETQYF	TGTGCCAGCAGTGCGGGGACTACTAAAGAGACCCAGTACTTC
TRBV7-7	TRBD1	TRBJ2-5	.	CASSRVGDRGKETQYF	TGTGCCAGCAGCCGTGTCGGCGACAGGGGGAAAGAGACCCAGTACTTC
TRBV19	.	TRBJ1-1	.	CASSFTGNTEAFF	TGTGCCAGTAGTTTTACGGGGAACACTGAAGCTTTCTTT
TRBV29-1	.	TRBJ1-4	.	CSVAEGVWEKLFF	TGCAGCGTTGCTGAAGGGGTGTGGGAAAAACTGTTTTTT
TRBV19	TRBD1	TRBJ2-3	.	CASSTDRGLSDTQYF	TGTGCCAGTAGTACTGACAGGGGCTTGTCAGATACGCAGTATTTT
TRBV6-5	.	TRBJ2-2	.	CASLSLNTGELFF	TGTGCCAGCTTATCGCTAAACACCGGGGAGCTGTTTTTT
TRBV11-2	.	TRBJ2-7	.	CASSLRQIYEQYF	TGTGCCAGCAGCCTTCGTCAGATCTACGAGCAGTACTTC
TRBV19	.	TRBJ1-5	.	CASSIRVRDQPQHF	TGTGCCAGTAGTATTAGGGTCAGGGATCAGCCCCAGCATTTT
TRBV7-2	.	TRBJ1-5	few	CASSPQQAGQPQHF	TGTGCCAGCAGCCCCCAACAGGCAGGTCAGCCCCAGCATTTT
TRBV7-6	TRBD2	TRBJ2-1	.	CASSLIMRGEYNEQFF	TGTGCCAGCAGCTTAATAATGCGGGGGGAGTACAATGAGCAGTTCTTC
TRBV16	.	TRBJ2-5	.	CASSQGTQETQYF	TGTGCCAGCAGCCAAGGGACTCAAGAGACCCAGTACTTC
TRBV19	TRBD1	TRBJ1-2	once	CASSIEGAGGYTF	TGTGCCAGTAGTATCGAGGGGGCTGGTGGCTACACCTTC
TRBV27	TRBD2	TRBJ2-1	.	CASSVYKLLAGGQSYNEQFF	TGTGCCAGCAGCGTATATAAATTACTAGCGGGGGGCCAATCCTACAATGAGCAGTTCTTC
TRBV4-3	TRBD1	TRBJ2-3	.	CASSPHGPGTGFTDTQYF	TGCGCCAGCAGCCCCCACGGTCCCGGGACAGGCTTCACAGATACGCAGTATTTT
TRBV19	.	TRBJ1-5	.	CASSMGPGEQPQHF	TGTGCCAGTAGTATGGGCCCGGGAGAGCAGCCCCAGCATTTT